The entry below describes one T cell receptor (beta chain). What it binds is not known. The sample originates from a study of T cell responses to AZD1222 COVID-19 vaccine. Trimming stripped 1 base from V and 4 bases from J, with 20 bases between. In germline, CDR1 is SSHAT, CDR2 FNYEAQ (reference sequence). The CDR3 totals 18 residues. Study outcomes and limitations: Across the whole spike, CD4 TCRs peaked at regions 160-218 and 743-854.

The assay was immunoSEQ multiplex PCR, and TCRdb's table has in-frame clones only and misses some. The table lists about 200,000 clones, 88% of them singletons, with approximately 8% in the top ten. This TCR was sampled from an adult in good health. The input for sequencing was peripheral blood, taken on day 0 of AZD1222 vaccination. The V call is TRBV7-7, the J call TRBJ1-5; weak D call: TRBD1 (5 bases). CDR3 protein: CASSLVLDKVGDNQPQHF. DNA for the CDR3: TGTGCCAGCAGCTTAGTTCTGGACAAAGTCGGCGATAATCAGCCCCAGCATTTT.